The present entry profiles one TCR beta chain with its context. The sample is drawn from a study of cytomegalovirus exposure and HLA in healthy donors. The study ran its PCR with 60 Vbeta and 13 Jbeta primers. Sequencing used immunoSEQ multiplex PCR; TCRdb keeps in-frame clones, though not all of them. The sample lists 85,000 to 90,000 clones, around 76% occurring once. Per germline, CDR1 MNHNY and CDR2 SVGAGI (reference sequence). This CDR3 region has 14 residues. V shed 5 bases, J shed 8 bases, and the junction held 8 bases outside the gene matches. The TCR sequence derives from a man in his thirties or forties in good health and CMV-seropositive. Sequencing was performed on PBMCs. J is TRBJ1-4 and V is TRBV6-6, with 7 nucleotides matching TRBD1. CDR3 DNA: TGTGCCAGCAGTCCCAGGGACAGCTCAGAAAAACTGTTTTTT. Translated: CASSPRDSSEKLFF.